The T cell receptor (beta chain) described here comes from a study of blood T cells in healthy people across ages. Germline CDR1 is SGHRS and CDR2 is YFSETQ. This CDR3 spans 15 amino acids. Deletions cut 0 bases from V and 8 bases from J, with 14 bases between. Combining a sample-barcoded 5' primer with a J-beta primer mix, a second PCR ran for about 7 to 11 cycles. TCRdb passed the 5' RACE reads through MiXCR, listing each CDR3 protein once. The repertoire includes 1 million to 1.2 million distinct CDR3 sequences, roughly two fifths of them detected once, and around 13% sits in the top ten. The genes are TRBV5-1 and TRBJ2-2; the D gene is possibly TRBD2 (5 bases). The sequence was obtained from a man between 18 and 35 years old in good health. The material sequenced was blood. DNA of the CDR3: TGCGCCAGCAGCTTGGCCGGACTTTTCAAGGGGGAGCTGTTTTTT. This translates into CASSLAGLFKGELFF.